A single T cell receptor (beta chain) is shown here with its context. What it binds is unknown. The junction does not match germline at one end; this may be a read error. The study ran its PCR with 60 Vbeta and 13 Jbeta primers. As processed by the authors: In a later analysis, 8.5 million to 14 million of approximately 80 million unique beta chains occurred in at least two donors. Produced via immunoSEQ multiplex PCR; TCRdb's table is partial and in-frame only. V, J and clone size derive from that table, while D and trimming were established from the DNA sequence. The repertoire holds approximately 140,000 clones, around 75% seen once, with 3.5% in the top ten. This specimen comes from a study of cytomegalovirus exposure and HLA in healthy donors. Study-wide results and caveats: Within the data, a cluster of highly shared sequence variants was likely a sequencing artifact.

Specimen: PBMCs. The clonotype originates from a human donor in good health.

CDR3 protein: CAGSAWRGDEQYF. The CDR3, as DNA: TGTGCCGGCAGCGCATGGCGTGGAGACGAGCAGTACTTC. V gene TRBV9 combines with J gene TRBJ2-7; D is ambiguous. The CDR3 consists of 13 residues. The V gene's germline CDR1 is SGDLS and CDR2 YYNGEE. Using reference TRBV9 and TRBJ2-7 for the parts outside the CDR3, the full variable domain is DSGVTQTPKHLITATGQRVTLRCSPRSGDLSVYWYQQSLDQGLQFLIQYYNGEERAKGNILERFSAQQFPDLHSELNLSSLELGDSALYFCAGSAWRGDEQYFGPGTRLTVT.